The following is a TCR beta chain sequence with its context. The target antigen is unknown. The PCR was carried out with 60 Vbeta primers and 13 Jbeta primers. Here immunoSEQ multiplex PCR was the method, and the copy in TCRdb shows in-frame clones only, minus some. The sample shows 85,000 to 100,000 clones, around 73% of them seen only once. The V and J ends lost 4 bases and 2 bases respectively, with 15 bases between them. Germline CDR1 reads SGHDT; CDR2 reads YYEEEE. This CDR3 comprises 16 residues. The data belong to a study of cytomegalovirus exposure and HLA in healthy donors. The wider study: Early released data had about 80 million unique TCRs, all coming from HLA-typed donors.

General study results and limits: In vitro testing confirmed a few CMV-associated chains as specific for CMV antigens. The authors later linked a missense DCLRE1C variant to TCR beta V- and J-gene trimming.

Sequencing was carried out using PBMCs. The sequence was obtained from a woman aged 60-70 years in good health and CMV-seronegative. The chain is built from TRBV5-6 and TRBJ1-4; D unclear. The DNA for the CDR3 is TGTGCCAGCAGCCTCGGTGGTGTGAACACTAATGAAAAACTGTTTTTT. Translated, it gives CASSLGGVNTNEKLFF.